These 15 T cell receptor beta chains originate from one sample sequenced in a study of cytomegalovirus exposure and HLA in healthy donors. In the PCR, 60 Vbeta and 13 Jbeta primers were used. TCRdb's copy holds only in-frame clones and misses some; the assay was immunoSEQ multiplex PCR. Of roughly 190,000 clones listed, roughly 73% are singletons. Material: PBMCs. The source is a woman in her thirties in good health and CMV-seronegative.

V is TRBV4-1 and J is TRBJ2-7, with D perhaps TRBD1 (6 bases). V was shortened by 3 bases and J by 2 bases, with 8 bases between the two germline ends. CDR3 length: 13 amino acids. Germline-derived CDR1 and CDR2 are MGHRA and YSYEKL. This CDR3 reads CASSQRGTYEQYF. In DNA form, the CDR3 reads TGCGCCAGCAGCCAGAGGGGGACCTACGAGCAGTACTTC.

This clone occurred a few times. This chain uses TRBV6-6 with TRBJ2-5, with TRBD1 identical over 7 bases. The ends lost 6 bases at V and 0 bases at J; junction bases unmatched: 7. Germline V CDR1 and CDR2: MNHNY, SVGAGI (reference sequence). CDR3 length: 15 amino acids. CDR3 loop: CASSPGTANQETQYF. The CDR3 bases are TGTGCCAGCAGCCCCGGGACAGCAAACCAAGAGACCCAGTACTTC.

This sequence joins TRBV19 and TRBJ2-7, with 8 bases matching TRBD2. Germline lookup yields CDR1 LNHDA and CDR2 SQIVND (reference sequence). The CDR3 has 15 amino acids. J was trimmed by 5 bases and V by 4 bases; bases with no gene match: 10. The DNA of the CDR3 is TGTGCCAGTAGTAAGGGACTAGTAATAACCCACGAGCAGTACTTC. This codes for CASSKGLVITHEQYF. Using reference TRBV19 and TRBJ2-7 for the parts outside the CDR3, the full variable domain is DGGITQSPKYLFRKEGQNVTLSCEQNLNHDAMYWYRQDPGQGLRLIYYSQIVNDFQKGDIAEGYSVSREKKESFPLTVTSAQKNPTAFYLCASSKGLVITHEQYFGPGTRLTVT.

The J gene is TRBJ2-3, the V gene TRBV9; 11 nucleotides match TRBD2. The length of the CDR3 is 18 residues. Germline V gives CDR1 SGDLS, CDR2 YYNGEE. V trimming: 0 bases; J trimming: 2 bases; junction bases outside the gene matches: 8. This CDR3 reads CASSVESLAGGLTDTQYF. The CDR3 coding sequence is TGTGCCAGCAGCGTAGAAAGCCTAGCGGGAGGACTCACAGATACGCAGTATTTT.

This clone has a handful of counts. The CDR3 reads CASSVVDSHSGANVLTF. The CDR3 nucleotides read TGTGCCAGCAGCGTCGTAGACAGTCACTCTGGGGCCAACGTCCTGACTTTC. The rearrangement uses TRBV9 and TRBJ2-6; perhaps TRBD1 as D (5 bases). The CDR3 runs 17 residues. CDR1 and CDR2 from the germline V gene are SGDLS and YYNGEE. The V and J ends lost 2 bases and 0 bases respectively, with 12 bases between them.

The chain joins TRBV6-5 to TRBJ2-1; TRBD2 matches 7 bases. V lost 5 bases to trimming and J lost 7 bases; unmatched junction nucleotides: 11. The CDR3 is 15 residues long. CDR1 is MNHEY and CDR2 is SVGAGI in the germline V gene. The CDR3: CASSLLARASNEQFF. The CDR3 region has the DNA TGTGCCAGCAGTCTACTAGCGAGAGCCTCTAATGAGCAGTTCTTC.

The chain uses TRBV5-1 and TRBJ2-2, with 10 positions matching TRBD2. The CDR3 sequence is 17 residues long. Unmatched junction bases numbered 7, after V lost 4 bases and J lost 1 base. CDR1 and CDR2 from the germline V gene are SGHRS and YFSETQ. The CDR3 bases are TGCGCCAGCAGCCCTGGTGCTAGCGGGAGGAACACCGGGGAGCTGTTTTTT. This codes for CASSPGASGRNTGELFF.

This chain uses TRBV7-9 with TRBJ1-1, with TRBD1 matching 11 bases. The J segment lost 3 bases and the V segment lost 0 bases, leaving 3 bases of the junction unmatched. The CDR3 has 16 residues. CDR1 is SEHNR and CDR2 is FQNEAQ in the germline V gene (reference sequence). The CDR3 here is CASSLAGTGGDTEAFF. Written as DNA, the CDR3 is TGTGCCAGCAGCTTAGCGGGGACAGGGGGTGACACTGAAGCTTTCTTT.

V usage is TRBV5-6 and J usage is TRBJ2-7; D gene ambiguous. The CDR3 is 14 residues long. Trimming left V 1 base short and J 1 base short, with 9 bases between. Looked up from germline, CDR1 is SGHDT and CDR2 is YYEEEE. CDR3 DNA: TGTGCCAGCAGCTTGCTTGGCAGTTCCTACGAGCAGTACTTC. This sequence encodes CASSLLGSSYEQYF.

This clone occurred a few times. The rearrangement uses TRBV19 and TRBJ1-1; no clear D gene. The CDR3 contains 13 residues. The V and J ends lost 4 bases and 6 bases respectively, with 12 bases between them. CDR1 is LNHDA and CDR2 is SQIVND in the germline V gene (reference sequence). CDR3 loop: CASSKGERAEAFF. Written as DNA, the CDR3 is TGTGCCAGTAGTAAAGGTGAGCGGGCTGAAGCTTTCTTT.

The chain carries TRBV7-6 and TRBJ1-5; D is unresolved. Trimming took 5 bases from V and 6 from J, leaving 14 bases between them. The germline V gene has CDR1 SGHVS and CDR2 FNYEAQ. This CDR3 contains 14 residues. The CDR3 protein is CASSQRERGQPQHF. The DNA of the CDR3 is TGTGCCAGCAGCCAGCGGGAGCGGGGTCAGCCCCAGCATTTT.

Here the CDR3 reads CASSGGTSGSRNEQFF. The CDR3 DNA reads as TGTGCCAGCAGTGGAGGGACTAGCGGGAGTAGGAATGAGCAGTTCTTC. The chain carries TRBV9 and TRBJ2-1, with 14 positions matching TRBD2. CDR3 length: 16 amino acids. The V gene end was trimmed by 5 bases and the J gene end by 7 bases; junction bases not matched to a gene: 8. The germline V gene has CDR1 SGDLS and CDR2 YYNGEE.

This clone was counted once. The chain combines TRBV28 with TRBJ1-3; the D is unclear. Germline V gene data show CDR1 as MDHEN and CDR2 as SYDVKM. V was trimmed by 3 bases and J by 9 bases, leaving 15 bases between them. CDR3 length: 14 amino acids. CDR3 in amino acids: CASSFDTSRPTIYF. CDR3 coding DNA: TGTGCCAGCAGTTTTGACACCTCCAGGCCCACCATATATTTT.

This clone came up a few times. This chain connects TRBV7-2 to TRBJ1-2; D remains ambiguous. V shed 0 bases and J shed 2 bases, with 4 bases lying between them. CDR1 and CDR2 from the germline V gene are SGHTA and FQGNSA. CDR3 length: 13 amino acids. The CDR3 DNA is TGTGCCAGCAGCTTAGCCGGGAACTATGGCTACACCTTC. Its translation: CASSLAGNYGYTF.

The chain recombines TRBV27 with TRBJ2-7; TRBD1 matches at 11 bases. The CDR3 length is 16 residues. CDR1 and CDR2 from the germline V gene are MNHEY and SMNVEV (reference sequence). V gave up 5 bases and J gave up 6 bases; unmatched junction bases: 12. The CDR3 nucleotides are TGTGCCAGCAGTCGAGCCCCAATAGGGACAGGGGGCGAGCAGTACTTC. It specifies CASSRAPIGTGGEQYF.